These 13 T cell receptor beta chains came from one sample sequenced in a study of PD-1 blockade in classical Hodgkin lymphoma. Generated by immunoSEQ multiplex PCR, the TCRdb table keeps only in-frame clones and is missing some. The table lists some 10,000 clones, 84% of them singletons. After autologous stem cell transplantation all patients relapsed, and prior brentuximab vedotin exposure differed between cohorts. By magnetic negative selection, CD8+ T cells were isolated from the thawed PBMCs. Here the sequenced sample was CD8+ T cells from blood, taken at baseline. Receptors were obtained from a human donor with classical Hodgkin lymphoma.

The CDR3 reads CASSPGTEPQHF. CDR3 sequence (DNA): TGTGCCAGCAGCCCAGGGACCGAGCCCCAGCATTTT. The genes are TRBV7-2 and TRBJ1-5; a possible D gene is TRBD1 (5 bases). This CDR3 is 12 amino acids long. Per the germline V gene, CDR1 is SGHTA and CDR2 is FQGNSA. V was shortened by 5 bases and J by 8 bases, with 10 bases between the two germline ends.

CDR3 region: CASSLSWGGGYGYTF. The CDR3 coding sequence is TGTGCCAGCAGTTTATCGTGGGGAGGGGGTTATGGCTACACCTTC. V usage is TRBV27 and J usage is TRBJ1-2, with D possibly being TRBD1 (6 bases). The CDR3 totals 15 residues. Trimming stripped 0 bases from V and 5 bases from J, with 13 bases between. Looked up from germline, CDR1 is MNHEY and CDR2 is SMNVEV (reference sequence).

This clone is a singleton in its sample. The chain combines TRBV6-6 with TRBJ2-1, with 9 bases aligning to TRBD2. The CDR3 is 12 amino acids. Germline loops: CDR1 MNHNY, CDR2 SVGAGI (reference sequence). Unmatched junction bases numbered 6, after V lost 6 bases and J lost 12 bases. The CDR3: CASSYGTSSQFF. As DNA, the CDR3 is TGTGCCAGCAGCTACGGGACTAGCTCGCAGTTCTTC.

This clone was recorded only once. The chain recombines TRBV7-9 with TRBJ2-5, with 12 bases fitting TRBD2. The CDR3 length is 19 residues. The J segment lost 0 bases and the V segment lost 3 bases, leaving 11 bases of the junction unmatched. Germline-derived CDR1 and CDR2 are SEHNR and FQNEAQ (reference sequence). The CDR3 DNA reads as TGTGCCAGCAGCTTTCCCCCTACCGGGACTAGCGGGTACCAAGAGACCCAGTACTTC. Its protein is CASSFPPTGTSGYQETQYF.

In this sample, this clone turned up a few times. As DNA, the CDR3 is TGTGCCAGCAGTGAAGTTCGCAGGGGTTCGGCGCGCGAGCAGTACTTC. This sequence encodes CASSEVRRGSAREQYF. The chain combines TRBV6-1 with TRBJ2-7; a possible D gene is TRBD1 (6 bases). In germline, CDR1 is MNHNS, CDR2 SASEGT. V lost 1 base to trimming and J lost 6 bases, with 19 bases between them. The CDR3 loop spans 16 amino acids.

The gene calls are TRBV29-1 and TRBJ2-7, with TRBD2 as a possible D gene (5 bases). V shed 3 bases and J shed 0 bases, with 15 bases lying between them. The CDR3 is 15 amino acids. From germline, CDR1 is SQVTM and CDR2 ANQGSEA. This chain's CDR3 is CSVEVGGDYSYEQYF. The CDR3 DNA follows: TGCAGCGTTGAGGTTGGAGGTGACTACTCCTACGAGCAGTACTTC.

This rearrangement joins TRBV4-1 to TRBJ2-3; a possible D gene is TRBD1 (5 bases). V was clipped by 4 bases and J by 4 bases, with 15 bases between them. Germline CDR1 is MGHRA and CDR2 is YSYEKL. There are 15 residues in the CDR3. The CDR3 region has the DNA TGCGCCAGCAGCCGAGATGACAGACCGGCAGATACGCAGTATTTT. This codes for CASSRDDRPADTQYF.

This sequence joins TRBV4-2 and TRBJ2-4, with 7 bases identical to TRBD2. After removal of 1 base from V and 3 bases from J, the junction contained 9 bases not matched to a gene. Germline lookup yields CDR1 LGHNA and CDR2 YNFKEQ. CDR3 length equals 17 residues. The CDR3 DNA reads TGTGCCAGCAGCCAAGTTGGAGGGAGGGCCGTCAAAAACATTCAGTACTTC. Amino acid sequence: CASSQVGGRAVKNIQYF.

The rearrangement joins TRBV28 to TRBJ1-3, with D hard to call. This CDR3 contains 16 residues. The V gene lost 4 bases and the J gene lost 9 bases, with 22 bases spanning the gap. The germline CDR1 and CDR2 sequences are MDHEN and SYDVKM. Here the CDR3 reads CASSSTGSLVRGTIYF. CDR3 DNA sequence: TGTGCCAGCAGTTCGACCGGGAGCCTTGTTCGGGGCACCATATATTTT.

The CDR3 sequence: CASSLLGSYNEQFF. The CDR3 DNA is TGTGCCAGTTCTCTCCTAGGTTCCTACAATGAGCAGTTCTTC. The chain couples TRBV6-1 to TRBJ2-1, with D hard to call. The CDR3 is made up of 14 amino acids. Between the trimmed V and J ends, which lost 9 bases and 1 base, there was a span of 13 bases. The germline V gene encodes CDR1 MNHNS and CDR2 SASEGT.

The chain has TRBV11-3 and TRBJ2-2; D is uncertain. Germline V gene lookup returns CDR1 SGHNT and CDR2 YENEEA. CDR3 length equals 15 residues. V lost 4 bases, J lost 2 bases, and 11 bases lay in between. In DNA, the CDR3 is TGTGCCAGCAGCTCCTGGGGATTTAACACCGGGGAGCTGTTTTTT. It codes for CASSSWGFNTGELFF.

The CDR3 sequence is CASSQSLGPDEQFF. In DNA, the CDR3 is TGTGCCAGCAGCCAATCGCTGGGGCCCGATGAGCAGTTCTTC. The chain joins TRBV7-9 to TRBJ2-1; TRBD1 might be the D (5 bases). This CDR3 spans 14 amino acids. The V gene's germline CDR1 is SEHNR and CDR2 FQNEAQ (reference sequence). The ends were cut back, 5 bases at V and 8 bases at J, with 16 bases in the middle. Full variable domain (remainder filled in from reference TRBV7-9 and TRBJ2-1): DTGVSQNPRHKITKRGQNVTFRCDPISEHNRLYWYRQTLGQGPEFLTYFQNEAQLEKSRLLSDRFSAERPKGSFSTLEIQRTEQGDSAMYLCASSQSLGPDEQFFGPGTRLTVL.

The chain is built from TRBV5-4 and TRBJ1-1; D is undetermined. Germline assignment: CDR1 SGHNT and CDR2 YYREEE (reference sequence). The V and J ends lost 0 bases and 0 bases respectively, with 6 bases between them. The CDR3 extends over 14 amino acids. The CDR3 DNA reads TGTGCCAGCAGCTTGGCTACCATGAACACTGAAGCTTTCTTT. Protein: CASSLATMNTEAFF. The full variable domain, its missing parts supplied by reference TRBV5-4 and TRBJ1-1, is ETGVTQSPTHLIKTRGQQVTLRCSSQSGHNTVSWYQQALGQGPQFIFQYYREEENGRGNFPPRFSGLQFPNYSSELNVNALELDDSALYLCASSLATMNTEAFFGQGTRLTVV.